Listed below are T cell receptor beta chains from one sample, sequenced in a study of CD8+ T cells in alopecia areata. Data came from immunoSEQ multiplex PCR; TCRdb stores just in-frame clones and leaves some out. The table lists about 150,000 clones, 45% to 55% of them singletons. This material consisted of CD8+ T cells sorted from blood, taken at week 0. The receptor set was obtained from a human donor with alopecia areata. CDR3s include the opening cysteine and the closing phenylalanine or tryptophan. A D gene is named only where the DNA matches it firmly. Part of the rows lack a size; the others show once, few, many or a class for expanded clones.

d_call,clone_size,j_call,v_call,cdr3_nt,cdr3_aa
-,-,TRBJ1-3,TRBV29-1,TGCAGCGTTGCACACCGGGACAGAAACACCATATATTTT,CSVAHRDRNTIYF
-,once,TRBJ2-1,TRBV9,TGTGCCAGCAGCGTAGATGTTTTAGACAATGAGCAGTTCTTC,CASSVDVLDNEQFF
TRBD2,-,TRBJ2-1,TRBV7-9,TGTGCCAGCAGTTCTGGACTAGGCGGCAGGTACAATGAGCAGTTCTTC,CASSSGLGGRYNEQFF
TRBD1,-,TRBJ1-1,TRBV29-1,TGCAGCGTATCAGGGGGCGACACTGAAGCTTTCTTT,CSVSGGDTEAFF
-,few,TRBJ1-1,TRBV19,TGTGCCAGTATCCCTGGGGGCGTATCTGAAGCTTTCTTT,CASIPGGVSEAFF
TRBD1,few,TRBJ1-1,TRBV19,TGTGCCAGTAGTATCCAGGGGGCGCCAGGGACTGAAGCTTTCTTT,CASSIQGAPGTEAFF
-,-,TRBJ1-5,TRBV2,TGTGCCAGCAATGGGTTCGGTCAGCCCCAGCATTTT,CASNGFGQPQHF
-,-,TRBJ1-1,TRBV2,TGTGCCGGAAGACTTTCGGGTACTGAAGCTTTCTTT,CAGRLSGTEAFF
TRBD1,-,TRBJ2-3,TRBV29-1,TGCAGCGTCGGGACAGGGGGCAGGACAGATACGCAGTATTTT,CSVGTGGRTDTQYF
TRBD2,-,TRBJ2-1,TRBV4-3,TGCGCCAGCAGCCGGATTACCGGGACTAGCAGCTACAATGAGCAGTTCTTC,CASSRITGTSSYNEQFF
TRBD2,-,TRBJ2-1,TRBV28,TGTGCCAGCAGTTTGGGACTAGCGGACCTCAATGAGCAGTTCTTC,CASSLGLADLNEQFF
TRBD1,-,TRBJ1-1,TRBV7-2,TGTGCCAGCAGCTTCCGACAGGGTGAAGCTTTCTTT,CASSFRQGEAFF
TRBD1,-,TRBJ1-1,TRBV6-1,TGTGCCAGCAGTGAGGCAGGGGGGGCTGAAGCTTTCTTT,CASSEAGGAEAFF
TRBD1,few,TRBJ1-2,TRBV7-9,TGTGCCAGCAGCTTAGTCACCGGGACAGAGAATGGCTACACCTTC,CASSLVTGTENGYTF
-,few,TRBJ2-7,TRBV13,TGTGCCAGCAGGGACCGGGACATCTCCTACGAGCAGTACTTC,CASRDRDISYEQYF
-,-,TRBJ2-1,TRBV27,TGTGCCAGTTCCGACAGGGAGGAATACAATGAGCAGTTCTTC,CASSDREEYNEQFF
-,few,TRBJ1-1,TRBV29-1,TGCAGCGTTATTCTGTGGGGACATGAGAACACTGAAGCTTTCTTT,CSVILWGHENTEAFF
-,-,TRBJ1-2,TRBV29-1,TGCAGCGTTGTTGGTGGGGGTAGGACTAACTATGGCTACACCTTC,CSVVGGGRTNYGYTF
TRBD1,-,TRBJ1-2,TRBV18,TGTGCCAGCTCACCAACCAAACAGGGGGCGAAGGGCTACACCTTC,CASSPTKQGAKGYTF
TRBD2,few,TRBJ2-3,TRBV13,TGTGCCAGCCTTGGGACTAGCGGGAGCACAGATACGCAGTATTTT,CASLGTSGSTDTQYF
-,few,TRBJ1-2,TRBV29-1,TGCAGCGTTGAAGATCTTTACGCTTTCTATGGCTACACCTTC,CSVEDLYAFYGYTF
-,few,TRBJ2-1,TRBV10-3,TGTGCCATCAGGGACAGCTACAATGAGCAGTTCTTC,CAIRDSYNEQFF
-,-,TRBJ1-5,TRBV7-9,TGTGCCAGCAGCATGGGGGATTGGCCCCAGCATTTT,CASSMGDWPQHF
TRBD2,few,TRBJ2-1,TRBV7-9,TGTGCCAGCAGCTCCCCCGGACTAGCCTACAATGAGCAGTTCTTC,CASSSPGLAYNEQFF
-,-,TRBJ2-7,TRBV4-3,TGCGCCAGCAGCCAAGGAGACGGCTCCTACGAGCAGTACTTC,CASSQGDGSYEQYF
-,-,TRBJ2-2,TRBV9,TGTGCCAGCAGCCCACACAGAACAGACACCGGGGAGCTGTTTTTT,CASSPHRTDTGELFF
-,-,TRBJ2-7,TRBV7-2,TGTGCCAGCAGCTTCGGGAACGAGCAGTACTTC,CASSFGNEQYF
TRBD1,-,TRBJ2-7,TRBV11-2,TGTGCCAGCAGCGGGGGGACAGGACCCTACGAGCAGTACTTC,CASSGGTGPYEQYF
-,few,TRBJ1-5,TRBV15,TGTGCCACCAGCAGAGAGTCAGGGCCCCAGCATTTT,CATSRESGPQHF
-,few,TRBJ2-5,TRBV4-3,TGCGCCAGCAGCCAAGATGCGGGGAGCCAAGAGACCCAGTACTTC,CASSQDAGSQETQYF
-,-,TRBJ1-5,TRBV7-8,TGTGCCAGCAGCCTAGTAGATCAGCCCCAGCATTTT,CASSLVDQPQHF
-,-,TRBJ1-5,TRBV11-2,TGTGCCAGCAGCCCCGGGGTAGGGGACCAGCCCCAGCATTTT,CASSPGVGDQPQHF
-,few,TRBJ2-2,TRBV29-1,TGCAGCGTTGAATTCGAGAACACCGGGGAGCTGTTTTTT,CSVEFENTGELFF
-,once,TRBJ1-1,TRBV2,TGTGCCAGCAGTGAAGAGTCTTACAGGGCGAACACTGAAGCTTTCTTT,CASSEESYRANTEAFF
-,-,TRBJ2-1,TRBV5-4,TGTGCCAGCAGCTTGGAAGGGGCCCATGAGCAGTTCTTC,CASSLEGAHEQFF
TRBD1,few,TRBJ1-3,TRBV29-1,TGCAGCGTCCGCGGTGGACAGGGATTTCCTGGAAACACCATATATTTT,CSVRGGQGFPGNTIYF
-,few,TRBJ2-7,TRBV29-1,TGCAGCGTTGAAGGTCCCCCGGGCGGACCATCCTACGAGCAGTACTTC,CSVEGPPGGPSYEQYF
-,-,TRBJ1-2,TRBV7-2,TGTGCCAGCAGCTCTGGACAGACGCTCTATGGCTACACCTTC,CASSSGQTLYGYTF
-,-,TRBJ1-2,TRBV30,TGTGCCTGGAGAGGGGACCAACAAGACTATGGCTACACCTTC,CAWRGDQQDYGYTF
-,-,TRBJ2-7,TRBV7-2,TGTGCCAGCAGCTTTAGCGTCGAGCAGTACTTC,CASSFSVEQYF
-,-,TRBJ1-1,TRBV13,TGTGCCAGCAGCTTATATGACAGCCAAGCTTTCTTT,CASSLYDSQAFF
-,few,TRBJ1-1,TRBV10-1,TGCGCCAGCAGTGACTCCTCAGTCACTGAAGCTTTCTTT,CASSDSSVTEAFF
-,-,TRBJ1-2,TRBV5-1,TGCGCCAGCAGCGACGAACAGGGTAATGGCTACACCTTC,CASSDEQGNGYTF
-,-,TRBJ2-1,TRBV29-1,TGCAGCGTTTATTTGGCAGACTCGAATGAGCAGTTCTTC,CSVYLADSNEQFF
-,-,TRBJ1-2,TRBV9,TGTGCCAGCAGCCCTTCTGGACAGATCTATGGCTACACCTTC,CASSPSGQIYGYTF
-,-,TRBJ1-2,TRBV5-6,TGTGCCAGCAGCTTGGAAAGGGGTCCTATCTATGGCTACACCTTC,CASSLERGPIYGYTF
-,-,TRBJ1-2,TRBV30,TGTGCCTGGAGAGTACCGGGCTACTCATATGGCTACACCTTC,CAWRVPGYSYGYTF
-,-,TRBJ2-7,TRBV7-6,TGTGCCAGCAGCTTAGAGGCACGGGGGTCGGAAGCGGACGAGCAGTACTTC,CASSLEARGSEADEQYF
-,-,TRBJ2-1,TRBV30,TGTGCCTGGGCGGACGACGGGAGTCGGGTCGATGAGCAGTTCTTC,CAWADDGSRVDEQFF
-,-,TRBJ1-1,TRBV5-6,TGTGCCAGCAGCTTGGACGGTGAAGCTTTCTTT,CASSLDGEAFF
-,few,TRBJ2-3,TRBV4-3,TGCGCCAGCAGCCAAGTTTGGGAACCTCGCACAGATACGCAGTATTTT,CASSQVWEPRTDTQYF
TRBD1,few,TRBJ2-7,TRBV5-6,TGTGCCAGCAGCTTGGGACAGGGCCACGAGCAGTACTTC,CASSLGQGHEQYF
TRBD1,few,TRBJ2-7,TRBV29-1,TGCAGCGGAGGGACAGGCTACGAGCAGTACTTC,CSGGTGYEQYF